Detailed here is one T cell receptor beta chain. Losses at the gene ends were 4 bases for V and 6 bases for J; bases not matched to a gene: 10. The CDR3 contains 17 residues. Germline V gives CDR1 SGDLS, CDR2 YYNGEE. This sample was taken from a study of Ad26.COV2.S vaccination and SARS-CoV-2 variants. Profiled with immunoSEQ multiplex PCR; TCRdb holds only in-frame clones, not every one. Among some 300,000 clones listed, about 86% were seen once. Treatment: about 20 received Ad26.COV2.S at low or high dose, single or two shots; 5 received placebo; per-sample allocation not given. Vaccine and placebo recipients were sampled on day 63 after the first injection.

This sequence originates from a person between 18 and 65 years old who received the Ad26.COV2.S COVID-19 vaccine or a placebo. Sequenced material: peripheral blood, taken in a trial of Ad26.COV2.S vaccine versus placebo. The V call is TRBV9, the J call TRBJ2-1; 13 bases match TRBD2. The CDR3 reads CASSPGTSGVGFNEQFF. The CDR3 DNA follows: TGTGCCAGCAGCCCGGGGACTAGCGGGGTGGGGTTCAATGAGCAGTTCTTC.